The 30 T cell receptor beta chains in this list originate from one sample, sequenced in a study of T cell responses to AZD1222 COVID-19 vaccine. Produced via immunoSEQ multiplex PCR; TCRdb's table is partial and in-frame only. The data show 200,000 to 250,000 clones, roughly 94% seen once. The sequences come from peripheral blood, collected 28 days after the second dose of the MenACWY control vaccine. These receptor sequences come from an adult who received the MenACWY meningococcal vaccine as a control.

V is TRBV5-1 and J is TRBJ1-2, with 8 bases fitting TRBD1. The CDR3 has 15 amino acids. Germline trimming cut 4 bases from V and 2 bases from J; bases unmatched to any gene: 7. Germline V CDR1 and CDR2: SGHRS, YFSETQ. As DNA, the CDR3 is TGCGCCAGCAGCACGGGACAGGCGAAAAACTATGGCTACACCTTC. It yields the protein CASSTGQAKNYGYTF.

The chain has TRBV15 and TRBJ2-5; no clear D. Deletions cut 3 bases from V and 5 bases from J, with 10 bases between. Germline loops: CDR1 LNHNV, CDR2 YYDKDF (reference sequence). The CDR3 sequence is 13 residues long. Here the CDR3 DNA reads TGTGCCACCAGCAGGGTGCTAGTGGAGACCCAGTACTTC. Translation gives CATSRVLVETQYF.

The chain recombines TRBV4-2 with TRBJ1-2; no reliable D call. Trimming removed 0 bases at V and 2 bases at J, with 7 bases between. Looked up from germline, CDR1 is LGHNA and CDR2 is YNFKEQ. This CDR3 contains 14 residues. In DNA, the CDR3 is TGTGCCAGCAGCCAAGATCTGAGGAACTATGGCTACACCTTC. This encodes CASSQDLRNYGYTF.

The rearrangement joins TRBV7-3 to TRBJ1-1, with D hard to call. Trimming removed 1 base at V and 2 bases at J, with 8 bases between. Germline V gives CDR1 SGHTA, CDR2 FQGTGA. This CDR3 is 14 amino acids long. The CDR3 DNA reads as TGTGCCAGCAGCTTAATGGGAGAAAACACTGAAGCTTTCTTT. Encoded protein: CASSLMGENTEAFF.

This chain uses TRBV20-1 with TRBJ2-1, with D uncertain. The length of the CDR3 is 12 residues. The germline CDR1 and CDR2 sequences are DFQATT and SNEGSKA (reference sequence). V was cut by 3 bases and J by 6 bases, with 9 bases left in between. As DNA, the CDR3 is TGCAGTGCTAGTGCCCGGGTCAATGAGCAGTTCTTC. Translating it yields CSASARVNEQFF.

The chain combines TRBV18 with TRBJ2-7, with D possibly TRBD2 on 6 matching bases. This CDR3 is 14 amino acids long. V was clipped by 3 bases and J by 2 bases, with 11 bases between them. Per the germline V gene, CDR1 is KGHSH and CDR2 is LQKENI. This CDR3 is CASSPGEVTYEQYF. The CDR3 region has the DNA TGTGCCAGCTCACCTGGGGAGGTTACCTACGAGCAGTACTTC.

This clone was seen just once. The J gene is TRBJ1-4, the V gene TRBV2; 7 bases line up with TRBD1. The V gene end was trimmed by 5 bases and the J gene end by 7 bases; junction bases not matched to a gene: 7. There are 14 residues in the CDR3. Germline V gene lookup returns CDR1 SNHLY and CDR2 FYNNEI. The DNA for the CDR3 is TGTGCCAGCAGTCAAGACAGGGTCGGTGAAAAACTGTTTTTT. It translates to CASSQDRVGEKLFF.

The rearrangement joins TRBV5-1 to TRBJ2-2; D is unclear. The germline V gene has CDR1 SGHRS and CDR2 YFSETQ. Trimming shortened V by 1 base and J by 0 bases, and 4 bases separated the two germline ends. The CDR3 runs 14 residues. This chain's CDR3 is CASSLLANTGELFF. CDR3 DNA sequence: TGCGCCAGCAGCTTGCTCGCGAACACCGGGGAGCTGTTTTTT.

The chain links TRBV5-1 to TRBJ1-1, with 8 bases that match TRBD1. CDR3 length equals 16 residues. J gave up 0 bases and V 0 bases, and 4 bases lay outside the gene matches. The germline CDR1 and CDR2 sequences are SGHRS and YFSETQ. The CDR3: CASSLGTGNMNTEAFF. CDR3 in DNA: TGCGCCAGCAGCTTGGGGACAGGGAATATGAACACTGAAGCTTTCTTT. Drawing the rest from reference TRBV5-1 and TRBJ1-1, the complete variable domain is KAGVTQTPRYLIKTRGQQVTLSCSPISGHRSVSWYQQTPGQGLQFLFEYFSETQRNKGNFPGRFSGRQFSNSRSEMNVSTLELGDSALYLCASSLGTGNMNTEAFFGQGTRLTVV.

V usage is TRBV19 and J usage is TRBJ1-6; D not resolved. Trimming shortened V by 7 bases and J by 7 bases, and 14 bases separated the two germline ends. Germline loops: CDR1 LNHDA, CDR2 SQIVND (reference sequence). CDR3 length equals 14 residues. The CDR3: CASNVGPDNSPLHF. The CDR3 DNA follows: TGTGCCAGTAATGTTGGCCCAGACAATTCACCCCTCCACTTT.

V is TRBV27 and J is TRBJ1-6; D unresolved. Trimming took 1 base from V and 9 from J, leaving 13 bases between them. There are 15 residues in the CDR3. The germline gives CDR1 MNHEY, CDR2 SMNVEV (reference sequence). The CDR3 region has the DNA TGTGCCAGCAGTTTATTCGGGGTTTCGGGTTCACCCCTCCACTTT. Its protein product is CASSLFGVSGSPLHF.

The V gene is TRBV24-1, the J gene TRBJ2-7; 8 positions agree with TRBD1. Germline CDR1 is KGHDR and CDR2 is SFDVKD. Trimming cost V 7 bases and J 0 bases; bases outside gene matches: 7. The length of the CDR3 is 15 residues. CDR3 residues: CATSQGQASSYEQYF. The CDR3, as DNA: TGTGCCACCAGCCAGGGACAGGCTAGCTCCTACGAGCAGTACTTC.

This chain links TRBV30 with TRBJ2-2; D not certain. V dropped 2 bases and J dropped 1 base, with 11 bases sitting between them. CDR1 is GTSNPN, CDR2 SVGIG, per germline (reference sequence). The CDR3 length is 15 residues. The DNA of the CDR3 is TGTGCCTGGAGTAAGGTACGGCAGAACACCGGGGAGCTGTTTTTT. Protein product: CAWSKVRQNTGELFF.

V gene TRBV18 combines with J gene TRBJ2-3; D remains ambiguous. The CDR3 is made up of 15 amino acids. Looked up from germline, CDR1 is KGHSH and CDR2 is LQKENI. Trimming pared 2 bases from V and 0 bases from J, leaving 9 bases between. The CDR3 bases are TGTGCCAGCTCACCAATTGCGACCAGCACAGATACGCAGTATTTT. It encodes CASSPIATSTDTQYF. Together with reference TRBV18 and TRBJ2-3, the CDR3 gives the full variable domain: NAGVMQNPRHLVRRRGQEARLRCSPMKGHSHVYWYRQLPEEGLKFMVYLQKENIIDESGMPKERFSAEFPKEGPSILRIQQVVRGDSAAYFCASSPIATSTDTQYFGPGTRLTVL.

This rearrangement joins TRBV19 to TRBJ2-1, with a tentative D call TRBD2 (5 bases). The V gene's germline CDR1 is LNHDA and CDR2 SQIVND (reference sequence). The CDR3 loop spans 14 amino acids. With 9 bases removed from V and 0 bases from J, the gap between germline ends came to 12 bases. The CDR3 region has the DNA TGTGCCAGCTCCGGGGTGAGCTCCTACAATGAGCAGTTCTTC. Translating gives CASSGVSSYNEQFF. The complete variable domain, with remaining parts taken from reference TRBV19 and TRBJ2-1, reads DGGITQSPKYLFRKEGQNVTLSCEQNLNHDAMYWYRQDPGQGLRLIYYSQIVNDFQKGDIAEGYSVSREKKESFPLTVTSAQKNPTAFYLCASSGVSSYNEQFFGPGTRLTVL.

The V gene is TRBV13, the J gene TRBJ1-2; 7 positions match TRBD1. CDR3 length: 15 amino acids. Trimming cost V 3 bases and J 5 bases; bases outside gene matches: 9. Germline values: CDR1 PRHDT, CDR2 FYEKMQ (reference sequence). The CDR3 protein is CASSFGTDAKYGYTF. The CDR3, as DNA: TGTGCCAGCAGCTTCGGGACAGATGCCAAGTATGGCTACACCTTC.

The rearrangement links TRBV25-1 to TRBJ2-4; 7 nucleotides agree with TRBD1. J was trimmed by 4 bases and V by 6 bases; bases with no gene match: 9. The CDR3 is 15 residues long. Germline V gives CDR1 MGHDK, CDR2 SYGVNS. CDR3 sequence: CASSDLRDRKNIQYF. The CDR3 coding sequence is TGTGCCAGCAGCGACCTCCGGGACAGAAAAAACATTCAGTACTTC.

The V call is TRBV28, the J call TRBJ2-2; no clear D. V lost 7 bases to trimming and J lost 4 bases, with 10 bases between them. Germline CDR1 reads MDHEN; CDR2 reads SYDVKM. There are 13 residues in the CDR3. The CDR3 bases are TGTGCCAGCATTTCCAGCTCCACCGGGGAGCTGTTTTTT. This sequence encodes CASISSSTGELFF.

V and J are TRBV5-1 and TRBJ2-3, with TRBD2 identical over 11 bases. This CDR3 comprises 16 residues. CDR1 and CDR2 (germline): SGHRS, YFSETQ. V was pared by 2 bases and J by 1 base, with 3 bases of the junction left unmatched. DNA of the CDR3: TGCGCCAGCAGCTTTGCTAGCGGGGGGCGCACAGATACGCAGTATTTT. Translated, it gives CASSFASGGRTDTQYF. Using reference TRBV5-1 and TRBJ2-3 for the parts outside the CDR3, the full variable domain is KAGVTQTPRYLIKTRGQQVTLSCSPISGHRSVSWYQQTPGQGLQFLFEYFSETQRNKGNFPGRFSGRQFSNSRSEMNVSTLELGDSALYLCASSFASGGRTDTQYFGPGTRLTVL.

The chain links TRBV10-3 to TRBJ1-2, with D uncertain. V lost 7 bases to trimming and J lost 1 base, with 10 bases between them. Germline-derived CDR1 and CDR2 are ENHRY and SYGVKD. The CDR3 contains 13 residues. In DNA, the CDR3 is TGTGCCATCAAGACGAAGAGTAACTATGGCTACACCTTC. Translating it yields CAIKTKSNYGYTF.

The chain couples TRBV27 to TRBJ2-7; TRBD2 matches at 9 bases. V lost 3 bases to trimming and J lost 2 bases; unmatched junction nucleotides: 2. This CDR3 is built from 14 residues. Germline lookup yields CDR1 MNHEY and CDR2 SMNVEV (reference sequence). CDR3 sequence (DNA): TGTGCCAGCAGTTTCGGCGGGGGGGCCTACGAGCAGTACTTC. It specifies CASSFGGGAYEQYF.

The chain is built from TRBV4-1 and TRBJ1-1, with D possibly matching TRBD1 (5 bases). The CDR3 runs 15 residues. Per germline, CDR1 MGHRA and CDR2 YSYEKL. Between the trimmed V and J ends, which lost 0 bases and 10 bases, there was a span of 18 bases. The chain's CDR3 is CASSQDFSGNRGAFF. The CDR3 DNA reads TGCGCCAGCAGCCAAGATTTTTCAGGGAATCGGGGAGCTTTCTTT.

The chain carries TRBV6-5 and TRBJ2-1; 8 bases are shared with TRBD2. The CDR3 is 13 amino acids. Trimming cost V 1 base and J 8 bases; bases outside gene matches: 1. The germline CDR1 and CDR2 sequences are MNHEY and SVGAGI. As DNA, the CDR3 is TGTGCCAGCAGTTACTTTAGCGGGGATGAGCAGTTCTTC. Protein sequence: CASSYFSGDEQFF.

The genes are TRBV3-1 (or the pseudogene TRBV3-2) and TRBJ1-3; 7 bases agree with TRBD1. V was clipped by 2 bases and J by 0 bases; unmatched bases: 10. CDR3 size: 18 residues. Germline-derived CDR1 and CDR2 are LGHDT and YNNKEL (reference sequence). The CDR3 loop is CASSQPGQTGSSGNTIYF. CDR3 coding DNA: TGTGCCAGCAGCCAACCGGGACAGACAGGCTCCTCTGGAAACACCATATATTTT.

A single count supports this clone. V usage is TRBV3-1 (or the pseudogene TRBV3-2) and J usage is TRBJ1-1; D is unclear. V was clipped by 2 bases and J by 2 bases, with 6 bases between them. Germline V gene sequence: CDR1 LGHDT, CDR2 YNNKEL (reference sequence). The CDR3 covers 13 residues. The CDR3 here is CASSQTGNTEAFF. DNA for the CDR3: TGTGCCAGCAGCCAAACGGGCAACACTGAAGCTTTCTTT.

The chain is built from TRBV19 and TRBJ2-7, with 8 bases identical to TRBD1. J lost 4 bases, V lost 6 bases, and 8 bases had no gene match. This CDR3 is built from 14 residues. Per the germline V gene, CDR1 is LNHDA and CDR2 is SQIVND (reference sequence). The CDR3 spells CASSWTGRPYEQYF. For the CDR3, the DNA is TGTGCCAGTAGCTGGACAGGGAGGCCTTACGAGCAGTACTTC.

The genes are TRBV19 and TRBJ1-2; 12 nucleotides agree with TRBD1. This CDR3 contains 13 residues. CDR1 is LNHDA and CDR2 is SQIVND in the germline V gene (reference sequence). V trimming: 6 bases; J trimming: 6 bases; junction bases outside the gene matches: 2. In DNA form, the CDR3 reads TGTGCCAGTAGGGGACAGGGGGCTGATGGCTACACCTTC. Translating gives CASRGQGADGYTF.

This clone was recorded once. The rearrangement links TRBV4-1 to TRBJ2-1; D is perhaps TRBD2 (6 bases). V was clipped by 2 bases and J by 2 bases, with 19 bases between them. CDR1 MGHRA and CDR2 YSYEKL come from the germline V gene. CDR3 length: 18 amino acids. This CDR3 reads CASSQLTHGGNPYNEQFF. CDR3 nucleotides: TGCGCCAGCAGCCAATTGACTCACGGCGGGAACCCCTACAATGAGCAGTTCTTC.

The chain has TRBV28 and TRBJ2-2; 9 bases line up with TRBD1. Germline CDR1 and CDR2: MDHEN and SYDVKM. This CDR3 is 14 amino acids long. Trimming cost V 6 bases and J 5 bases; bases outside gene matches: 4. The CDR3, as DNA: TGTGCCAGCAGCTGGACAGGGGATACCGGGGAGCTGTTTTTT. This sequence encodes CASSWTGDTGELFF.

The chain is built from TRBV6-5 and TRBJ2-7, with D possibly TRBD1 on 6 matching bases. Trimming took off 7 bases at V and 3 bases at J, with 13 bases between the two ends. CDR3 size: 13 residues. CDR1 is MNHEY and CDR2 is SVGAGI in the germline V gene. The CDR3 spells CASTPGHRYEQYF. The CDR3 DNA follows: TGTGCCAGCACCCCGGGACACCGCTACGAGCAGTACTTC.